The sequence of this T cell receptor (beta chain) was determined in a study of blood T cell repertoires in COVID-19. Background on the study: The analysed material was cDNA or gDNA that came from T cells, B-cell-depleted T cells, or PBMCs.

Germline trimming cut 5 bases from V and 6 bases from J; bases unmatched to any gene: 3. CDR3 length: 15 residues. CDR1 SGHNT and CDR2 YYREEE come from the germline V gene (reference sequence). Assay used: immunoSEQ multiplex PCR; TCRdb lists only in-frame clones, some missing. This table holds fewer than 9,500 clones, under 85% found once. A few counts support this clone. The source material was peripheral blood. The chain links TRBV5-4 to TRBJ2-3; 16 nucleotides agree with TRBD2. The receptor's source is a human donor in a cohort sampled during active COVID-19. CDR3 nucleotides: TGTGCCAGCAGGGGACTAGCGGGAGGGCGGGATACGCAGTATTTT. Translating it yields CASRGLAGGRDTQYF.